Listed below are T cell receptor beta chains from one sample, sequenced in a study of cytomegalovirus exposure and HLA in healthy donors. Data came from immunoSEQ multiplex PCR; TCRdb stores just in-frame clones and leaves some out. The top ten clones hold 1% to 1.5% of a sample with some 140,000 clones, about 80% of them seen once. Sequences were obtained from PBMCs. The receptors were gathered from a male donor in good health and CMV-seropositive. The CDR3 runs from the conserved cysteine through the conserved F or W. D genes are given only for firm matches. Rows give clone size only sometimes, using once, few, many, or a class for an expanded clone.

j_gene | d_gene | abundance | v_gene | CDR3nt | CDR3aa
TRBJ2-5 | NA | NA | TRBV19 | TGTGCCAGTAGTACCACTTCCTCACAAGAGACCCAGTACTTC | CASSTTSSQETQYF
TRBJ2-2 | NA | NA | TRBV28 | TGTGCCAGCAGTGATCCCAGAGGTCACACCGGGGAGCTGTTTTTT | CASSDPRGHTGELFF
TRBJ1-4 | NA | NA | TRBV19 | TGTGCCAGTAGTACCGGAGGGCTCCTTAATGAAAAACTGTTTTTT | CASSTGGLLNEKLFF
TRBJ1-5 | NA | NA | TRBV5-6 | TGTGCCAGCAGCTCAGGGGACAATCAGCCCCAGCATTTT | CASSSGDNQPQHF
TRBJ2-5 | NA | NA | TRBV5-1 | TGCGCCAGCAGCTTGTCCGGGGTAGGGGAGACCCAGTACTTC | CASSLSGVGETQYF
TRBJ1-6 | NA | NA | TRBV5-1 | TGCGCCAGCAGCGCAGAACAGGGAATGTATAATTCACCCCTCCACTTT | CASSAEQGMYNSPLHF
TRBJ1-1 | TRBD1 | NA | TRBV9 | TGTGCCAGCAGCGCGACAGGGCGCGTTTCTGGAGCTTTCTTT | CASSATGRVSGAFF
TRBJ2-1 | NA | NA | TRBV6-5 | TGTGCCAGCAGCCTGGACAGCGATGAGCAGTTCTTC | CASSLDSDEQFF
TRBJ2-7 | NA | NA | TRBV2 | TGTGCCAGCAGTGCGCAGGGTGGCCACGAGCAGTACTTC | CASSAQGGHEQYF
TRBJ2-7 | NA | NA | TRBV5-6 | TGTGCCAGCAGCTATGACAACTCCTACGAGCAGTACTTC | CASSYDNSYEQYF
TRBJ2-1 | TRBD2 | NA | TRBV19 | TGTGCCAGTAGTACATTGCGGGAGGGTCCCTACAATGAGCAGTTCTTC | CASSTLREGPYNEQFF
TRBJ2-1 | TRBD2 | NA | TRBV5-6 | TGTGCCAGCAGCTCAATGACTAGCGGGGGACTGGGTGAGCAGTTCTTC | CASSSMTSGGLGEQFF
TRBJ1-2 | TRBD1 | NA | TRBV19 | TGTGCCAGTAGTACATGGGACAGCCACTATGGCTACACCTTC | CASSTWDSHYGYTF
TRBJ2-3 | TRBD2 | once | TRBV7-8 | TGTGCCAGCAGCCATACTAGTGCGGGGGGGATTTCAGATACGCAGTATTTT | CASSHTSAGGISDTQYF
TRBJ1-1 | NA | NA | TRBV5-1 | TGCGCCAGCGCCTTGGGGCCCCCGAACACTGAAGCTTTCTTT | CASALGPPNTEAFF
TRBJ2-7 | NA | NA | TRBV9 | TGTGCCAGCAGCGCCACAGGGTACCCTGGGGAGCAGTACTTC | CASSATGYPGEQYF
TRBJ2-2 | TRBD1 | NA | TRBV28 | TGTGCCAGCAGATCCGGGGACAGGAACGGGGAGCTGTTTTTT | CASRSGDRNGELFF
TRBJ2-2 | NA | NA | TRBV18 | TGTGCCAGCTCACTAACAGGGATCCCGAACACCGGGGAGCTGTTTTTT | CASSLTGIPNTGELFF
TRBJ1-6 | TRBD1 | NA | TRBV2 | TGTGCCAGCAGTCCCGGACAGGGGGCTTCACCCCTCCACTTT | CASSPGQGASPLHF
TRBJ1-2 | TRBD1 | NA | TRBV4-1 | TGCGCCAGCAGCCAAGCGACCCCGGGACAGGGGGCGGATGGCTACACCTTC | CASSQATPGQGADGYTF
TRBJ1-2 | NA | NA | TRBV27 | TGTGCCAGCAGCCCAATGAAGTGGGAGGGGTATGGCTACACCTTC | CASSPMKWEGYGYTF
TRBJ2-2 | TRBD2 | once | TRBV28 | TGTGCCAGCAGTCTATGGGGACTAGCGGGAACCGGGGAGCTGTTTTTT | CASSLWGLAGTGELFF
TRBJ2-5 | NA | NA | TRBV7-3 | TGTGCCAGCGGGCTAGGACACAAAGAGACCCAGTACTTC | CASGLGHKETQYF
TRBJ2-7 | NA | NA | TRBV6-6 | TGTGCCAGCAGTTACGGGGGCCCCCGACAGGCCTACGAGCAGTACTTC | CASSYGGPRQAYEQYF
TRBJ1-4 | TRBD1 | NA | TRBV19 | TGTGCCAGTAGTATCCCGACAGGGAATGAAAAACTGTTTTTT | CASSIPTGNEKLFF
TRBJ1-1 | NA | few | TRBV27 | TGTGCCAGCAGTTTCCAGGGTGGGAACACTGAAGCTTTCTTT | CASSFQGGNTEAFF
TRBJ2-7 | TRBD2 | NA | TRBV28 | TGTGCCAGCAGTTTAGGGATAGCGGGAGTCCACGAGCAGTACTTC | CASSLGIAGVHEQYF
TRBJ2-7 | TRBD2 | once | TRBV7-2 | TGTGCCAGCAGCTTAGAACTAGCGGGGGCGGGCCCCCACGAGCAGTACTTC | CASSLELAGAGPHEQYF
TRBJ1-4 | NA | NA | TRBV5-6 | TGTGCCAGCAGCTCGGCAGGGAACGCAGAAAAACTGTTTTTT | CASSSAGNAEKLFF
TRBJ2-7 | TRBD2 | NA | TRBV5-8 | TGTGCCAGCAGCTTGGTTGCTAGCGGGGGGCCCGGCTACGAGCAGTACTTC | CASSLVASGGPGYEQYF
TRBJ1-5 | NA | NA | TRBV11-2 | TGTGCCAGCAGCCCATCCGCCTATAGCAATCAGCCCCAGCATTTT | CASSPSAYSNQPQHF
TRBJ2-3 | TRBD1 | few | TRBV12-5 | TGTGCTAGTGGACCCGGACAGGGGGCAGATACGCAGTATTTT | CASGPGQGADTQYF
TRBJ2-5 | TRBD2 | NA | TRBV7-7 | TGTGCTAGCAGCTTAGCACCCGAACCCAACAAAAGACTAGCGGGAGGGGGAGAGACCCAGTACTTC | CASSLAPEPNKRLAGGGETQYF
TRBJ1-5 | NA | NA | TRBV30 | TGTGCCTGGACCGCCGGGGGGAGGAGCAATCAGCCCCAGCATTTT | CAWTAGGRSNQPQHF
TRBJ1-6 | TRBD1 | NA | TRBV25-1 | TGTGCCAGCAGCCGGCAGGGGGCAGGGAATTCACCCCTCCACTTT | CASSRQGAGNSPLHF
TRBJ2-7 | NA | NA | TRBV4-3 | TGCGCCAGCAGCCAAGATAGCGGAGGGACCTACGAGCAGTACTTC | CASSQDSGGTYEQYF
TRBJ2-1 | NA | NA | TRBV19 | TGTGCCAGTAGTAATATCCCACGGAGTAGCAATGAGCAGTTCTTC | CASSNIPRSSNEQFF
TRBJ2-7 | NA | NA | TRBV19 | TGTGCCAGTAGGGACAGATACTACGAGCAGTACTTC | CASRDRYYEQYF
TRBJ2-5 | NA | NA | TRBV30 | TGTGCCTGGAGTGTAAACCCCGACTCCGCCGAGACCCAGTACTTC | CAWSVNPDSAETQYF
TRBJ2-1 | TRBD1 | NA | TRBV29-1 | TGCAGCGTTGAAGATCCCGACAGGGAAGTATACAATGAGCAGTTCTTC | CSVEDPDREVYNEQFF
TRBJ2-7 | NA | NA | TRBV27 | TGTGCCAGCAGTTTATTCCCGGGTTACGAGCAGTACTTC | CASSLFPGYEQYF
TRBJ1-4 | TRBD1 | NA | TRBV9 | TGTGCCAGCAGCCCCCAGCGGACAGGACCTGCAACTAATGAAAAACTGTTTTTT | CASSPQRTGPATNEKLFF
TRBJ2-2 | TRBD1 | NA | TRBV6-4 | TGTGCCAGCAGTGTTGACTCAGGGGGCACCGGGGAGCTGTTTTTT | CASSVDSGGTGELFF
TRBJ2-3 | TRBD2 | NA | TRBV25-1 | TGTGCCAGCAGTGCCCCTAGCGGGAAGACAGATACGCAGTATTTT | CASSAPSGKTDTQYF